These 9 T cell receptor beta chains share one sample of origin, sequenced in a study of T-cell reconstitution after alpha-beta-depleted transplantation in children. Researchers prepared the TCRbeta library using unique molecular identifiers, the study reports. TCRdb recomputed calls from the PCR reads with MiXCR, one row per CDR3 protein. Of fewer than 700,000 distinct CDR3 sequences detected, 20% to 25% appear once; the ten largest clones hold 14%. Sample: PBMCs, mostly from graft donor cells, taken 360 days after TCRalphabeta/CD19-depleted stem cell transplant. The source of these receptors is a boy younger than two who had a stem cell transplant for acute myeloid leukemia, so the T cells may come from the graft donor.

CDR3 sequence: CASSRLAGVSTDTQYF. The CDR3, as DNA: TGTGCCAGCTCCCGACTAGCGGGGGTAAGCACAGATACGCAGTATTTT. The chain uses TRBV14 and TRBJ2-3, with 12 nucleotides matching TRBD2. V trimming: 8 bases; J trimming: 0 bases; junction bases outside the gene matches: 6. This CDR3 region has 16 residues. Germline-derived CDR1 and CDR2 are SGHDN and FVKESK.

This clonotype was detected ten times or more. This chain links TRBV7-9 with TRBJ2-3; 11 nucleotides agree with TRBD1. Germline V gene sequence: CDR1 SEHNR, CDR2 FQNEAQ (reference sequence). The CDR3 runs 14 residues. V was clipped by 4 bases and J by 6 bases; unmatched bases: 3. The CDR3 nucleotides read TGTGCCAGCAGCTCCGGGACAGGGGGTGATACGCAGTATTTT. The encoded protein is CASSSGTGGDTQYF.

The rearrangement uses TRBV9 and TRBJ2-3, with 8 bases that match TRBD2. The CDR3 spans 17 residues. The germline V gene encodes CDR1 SGDLS and CDR2 YYNGEE. With 4 bases clipped from V and 2 bases from J, the junction kept 12 bases outside the gene matches. CDR3 loop: CASSPRLGGGLTDTQYF. CDR3 DNA sequence: TGTGCCAGCAGCCCTCGGCTAGGCGGGGGGCTCACAGATACGCAGTATTTT.

This clonotype has only a few counts. V usage is TRBV29-1 and J usage is TRBJ1-2, with 7 bases identical to TRBD1. V lost 2 bases, J lost 5 bases, and 11 bases stayed unmatched. Germline CDR1 and CDR2: SQVTM and ANQGSEA. This CDR3 is built from 15 residues. CDR3 in amino acids: CSVEMGRGRRYGYTF. CDR3 DNA: TGCAGCGTTGAAATGGGTAGGGGGCGCCGATATGGCTACACCTTC.

This clonotype occurred many times. The rearrangement joins TRBV5-1 to TRBJ2-2, with 7 bases identical to TRBD1. The length of the CDR3 is 16 residues. Per the germline V gene, CDR1 is SGHRS and CDR2 is YFSETQ. After removal of 4 bases from V and 5 bases from J, the junction contained 11 bases not matched to a gene. CDR3 nucleotide sequence: TGCGCCAGCAGCCCCAGGTGGGACAGAGAGACCGGGGAGCTGTTTTTT. Its translation is CASSPRWDRETGELFF.

V gene TRBV12-3 or TRBV12-4 combines with J gene TRBJ2-2; the match to TRBD2 covers 9 bases. CDR3 size: 17 residues. V lost 5 bases and J lost 0; bases outside the gene matches: 7. As DNA, the CDR3 is TGTGCCAGCAGTCATAGCGGGGGCCTTACGAACACCGGGGAGCTGTTTTTT. This sequence encodes CASSHSGGLTNTGELFF.

This clonotype has only a few counts. The V and J genes are TRBV28 and TRBJ1-1; unclear D gene. Trimming shortened V by 5 bases and J by 0 bases, and 7 bases separated the two germline ends. The CDR3 is 13 residues long. Germline CDR1 is MDHEN and CDR2 is SYDVKM. In nucleotides, the CDR3 is TGTGCCAGCAGTGGGATAGTGAACACTGAAGCTTTCTTT. Its protein is CASSGIVNTEAFF.

V gene TRBV6-2 or TRBV6-3 combines with J gene TRBJ2-1, with D possibly TRBD2 on 6 matching bases. This CDR3 region has 13 residues. V lost 8 bases and J lost 7, with 15 bases in between. Germline V gene lookup returns CDR1 MNHEY and CDR2 SVGEGT. The CDR3 bases are TGTGCCAGCTCCAGGGAGGCGGGAAATGAGCAGTTCTTC. Translated, it gives CASSREAGNEQFF.

This clonotype was counted a few times. Written as DNA, the CDR3 is TGTGCCAGCAGCTTAGCGCAGGGACTCCACTACGAGCAGTACTTC. Translating it yields CASSLAQGLHYEQYF. The chain uses TRBV7-9 and TRBJ2-7; TRBD2 is a possible D gene (6 bases). Trimming took 0 bases from V and 3 from J, leaving 12 bases between them. Germline CDR1 and CDR2: SEHNR and FQNEAQ (reference sequence). The length of the CDR3 is 15 residues.